This T cell receptor (beta chain) was captured in a study of a mutant IDH1 vaccine in newly diagnosed glioma. Noted time point: week 5, during vaccination. Vaccine doses each comprised 300 ug of mutant IDH1 20-mer peptide, with topical imiquimod. TCRdb keeps only in-frame clones here, not all; method: immunoSEQ multiplex PCR. This sample has 30,000 to 35,000 clones, with around 83% found just once. With respect to this clone: Its antigen remains unknown.

The CDR3 runs to 13 residues. The germline V gene has CDR1 LNHDA and CDR2 SQIVND (reference sequence). Trimming took off 6 bases at V and 6 bases at J, with 15 bases between the two ends. Sequences were derived from PBMCs, sampled from a glioma patient whose treatment included an IDH1 peptide vaccine. The source of this sequence is a man aged 30-40 years with glioma. V is TRBV19 and J is TRBJ2-7, with D tentatively TRBD1 (5 bases). In DNA, the CDR3 is TGTGCCAGTAGAAAGGGGTCCAATCCCGAGCAGTACTTC. Its protein is CASRKGSNPEQYF. Full variable domain (outside the CDR3, taken from reference TRBV19 and TRBJ2-7): DGGITQSPKYLFRKEGQNVTLSCEQNLNHDAMYWYRQDPGQGLRLIYYSQIVNDFQKGDIAEGYSVSREKKESFPLTVTSAQKNPTAFYLCASRKGSNPEQYFGPGTRLTVT.